In its sample, the clone carrying this T cell receptor beta chain was seen a few times. The sample comes from a study of blood T cell repertoires in COVID-19. The CDR3 has 15 amino acids. The J segment lost 2 bases and the V segment lost 4 bases, leaving 9 bases of the junction unmatched. Germline CDR1 and CDR2: SGHRS and YFSETQ. Profiling relied on immunoSEQ multiplex PCR, and the TCRdb table lists in-frame clones only, not all of them. The profile shows around 300,000 clones, roughly 87% of them singletons. This receptor was taken from a woman aged 40 to 49 who had recovered from COVID-19. The sample was PBMCs or T cells enriched from blood (not recorded which). The chain combines TRBV5-1 with TRBJ2-7; TRBD2 agrees at 7 bases. CDR3 bases: TGCGCCAGCAGCCGGGGGTCGGGGGGTCCCTACGAGCAGTACTTC. It specifies CASSRGSGGPYEQYF.